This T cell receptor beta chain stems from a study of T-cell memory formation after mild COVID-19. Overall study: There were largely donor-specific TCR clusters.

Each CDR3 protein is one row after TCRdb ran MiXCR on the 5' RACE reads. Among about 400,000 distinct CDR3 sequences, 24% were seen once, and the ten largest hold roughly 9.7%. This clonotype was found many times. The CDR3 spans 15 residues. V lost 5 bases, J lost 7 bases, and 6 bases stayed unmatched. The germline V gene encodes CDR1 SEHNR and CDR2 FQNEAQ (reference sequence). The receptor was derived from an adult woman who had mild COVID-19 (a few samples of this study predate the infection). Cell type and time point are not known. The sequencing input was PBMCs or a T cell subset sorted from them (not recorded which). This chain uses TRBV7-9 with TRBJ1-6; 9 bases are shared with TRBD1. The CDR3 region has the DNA TGTGCCAGCAGCCCAAGTGGACAGGGGAATTCACCCCTCCACTTT. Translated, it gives CASSPSGQGNSPLHF.